This TCR beta chain was captured in a study of identical twins. The study, taken as a whole, reports: The models gave estimates that fell short of the out-of-frame TCR alpha sharing seen in monozygotic twins.

A template switching step contributed a universal primer site, while unique molecular identifiers were present in the cDNA. One entry per CDR3 protein, called by TCRdb with MiXCR from the 5' RACE reads. The data hold about 720,000 distinct CDR3 sequences, with 18% observed a single time. With regard to this clonotype: Its specificity is not known.

The same sample was also used in a study of T cells expressing NK-cell markers. That publication notes: Seven of eight sequenced donors tested HCMV-seropositive; one tested seronegative. The CD3+CD56-NKG2C+ fraction was also led by these clonotypes in a handful of donors.

This clonotype was sampled from a woman under 30 in good health. The sequenced sample consisted of PBMCs.

DNA for the CDR3: TGCAGTGCTAGAGATCGGCTCACAGATACGCAGTATTTT. Translating gives CSARDRLTDTQYF. This chain connects TRBV20-1 to TRBJ2-3, with unresolved D. This CDR3 has 13 amino acids. Germline CDR1 is DFQATT and CDR2 is SNEGSKA (reference sequence). V lost 0 bases, J lost 2 bases, and 6 bases lay in between.